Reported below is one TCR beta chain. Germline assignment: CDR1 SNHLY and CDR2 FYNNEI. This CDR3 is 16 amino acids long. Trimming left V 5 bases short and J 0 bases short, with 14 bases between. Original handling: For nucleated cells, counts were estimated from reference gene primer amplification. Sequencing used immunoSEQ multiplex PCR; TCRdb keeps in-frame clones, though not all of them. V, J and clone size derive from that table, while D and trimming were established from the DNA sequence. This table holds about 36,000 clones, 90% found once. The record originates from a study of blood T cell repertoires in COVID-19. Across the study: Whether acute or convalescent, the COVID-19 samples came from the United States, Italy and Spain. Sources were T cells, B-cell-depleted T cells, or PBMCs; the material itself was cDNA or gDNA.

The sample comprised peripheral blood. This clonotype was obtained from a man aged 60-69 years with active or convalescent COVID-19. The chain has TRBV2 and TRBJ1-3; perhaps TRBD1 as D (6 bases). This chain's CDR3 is CASSSLPGVSGNTIYF. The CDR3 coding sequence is TGTGCCAGCAGTTCCCTCCCAGGGGTCTCTGGAAACACCATATATTTT.